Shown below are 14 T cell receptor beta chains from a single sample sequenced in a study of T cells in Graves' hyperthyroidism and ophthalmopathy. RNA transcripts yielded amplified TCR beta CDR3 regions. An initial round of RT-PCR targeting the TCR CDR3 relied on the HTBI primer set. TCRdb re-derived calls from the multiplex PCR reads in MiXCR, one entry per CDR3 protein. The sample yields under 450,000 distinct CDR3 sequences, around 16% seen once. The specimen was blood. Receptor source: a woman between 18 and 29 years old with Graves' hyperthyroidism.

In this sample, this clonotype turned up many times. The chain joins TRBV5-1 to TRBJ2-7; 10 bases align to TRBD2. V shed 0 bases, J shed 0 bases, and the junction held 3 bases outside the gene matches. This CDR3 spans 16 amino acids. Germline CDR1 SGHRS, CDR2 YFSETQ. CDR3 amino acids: CASSLASSGSSYEQYF. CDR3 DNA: TGCGCCAGCAGCTTGGCCTCTAGCGGGAGCTCCTACGAGCAGTACTTC.

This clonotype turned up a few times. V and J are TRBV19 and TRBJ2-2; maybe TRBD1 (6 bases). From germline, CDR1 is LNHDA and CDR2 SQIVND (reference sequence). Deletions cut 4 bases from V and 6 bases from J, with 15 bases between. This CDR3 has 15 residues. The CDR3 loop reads CASSTSGAVAGELFF. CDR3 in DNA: TGTGCCAGTAGTACTTCAGGGGCGGTGGCCGGGGAGCTGTTTTTT.

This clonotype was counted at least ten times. For the CDR3, the DNA is TGTGCCAGCAGCTCCCTGCAGCGGGAATCAGATACGCAGTATTTT. Translated: CASSSLQRESDTQYF. The chain employs TRBV7-9 and TRBJ2-3, with 7 positions matching TRBD2. The CDR3 spans 15 residues. With V trimmed by 4 bases and J by 4 bases, 8 bases remained unmatched. CDR1 is SEHNR, CDR2 FQNEAQ, per germline (reference sequence).

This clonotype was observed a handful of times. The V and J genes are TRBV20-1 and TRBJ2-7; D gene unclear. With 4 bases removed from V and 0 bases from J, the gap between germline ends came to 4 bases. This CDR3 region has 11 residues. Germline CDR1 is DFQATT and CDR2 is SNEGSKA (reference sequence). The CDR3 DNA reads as TGCAGTGCTAAACCCTCCTACGAGCAGTACTTC. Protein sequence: CSAKPSYEQYF.

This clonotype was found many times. CDR3 residues: CASSLASGGLGNEQFF. CDR3 bases: TGCGCCAGCAGCCTTGCCAGCGGGGGCCTAGGCAATGAGCAGTTCTTC. This chain connects TRBV5-1 to TRBJ2-1; TRBD2 agrees at 8 bases. The CDR3 totals 16 residues. The V and J ends lost 4 bases and 6 bases, in that order; junction bases with no gene match: 12. Germline V gene lookup returns CDR1 SGHRS and CDR2 YFSETQ.

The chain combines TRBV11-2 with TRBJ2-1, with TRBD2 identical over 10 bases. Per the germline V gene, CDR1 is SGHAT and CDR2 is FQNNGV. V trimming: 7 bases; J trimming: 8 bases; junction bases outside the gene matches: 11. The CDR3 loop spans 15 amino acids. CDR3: CASTMLAGDPHEQFF. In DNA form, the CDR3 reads TGTGCCAGCACAATGCTAGCGGGAGACCCCCATGAGCAGTTCTTC.

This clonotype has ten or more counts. For the CDR3, the DNA is TGTGCCAGCAGGGGACAGGGGAAGGTACAAGAGACCCAGTACTTC. Translated, it gives CASRGQGKVQETQYF. The gene calls are TRBV6-2 or TRBV6-3 and TRBJ2-5; 10 nucleotides line up with TRBD1. Germline-derived CDR1 and CDR2 are MNHEY and SVGEGT. The CDR3 covers 15 residues. V trimming: 6 bases; J trimming: 2 bases; junction bases outside the gene matches: 6.

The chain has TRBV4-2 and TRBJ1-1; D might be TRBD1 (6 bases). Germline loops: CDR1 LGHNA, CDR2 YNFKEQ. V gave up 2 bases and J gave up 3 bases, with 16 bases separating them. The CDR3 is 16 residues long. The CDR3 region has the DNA TGTGCCAGCAGCCAATTGGCAGGACCAGGGGACACTGAAGCTTTCTTT. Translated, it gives CASSQLAGPGDTEAFF.

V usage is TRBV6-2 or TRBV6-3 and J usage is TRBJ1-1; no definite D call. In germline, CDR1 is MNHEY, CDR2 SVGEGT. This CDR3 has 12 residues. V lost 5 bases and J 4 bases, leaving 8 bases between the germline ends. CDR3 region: CASSRTGTEAFF. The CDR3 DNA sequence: TGTGCCAGCAGTAGGACGGGCACTGAAGCTTTCTTT.

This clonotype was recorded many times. The CDR3 spells CASRNRPVITSTDTQYF. The DNA for the CDR3 is TGTGCCAGCAGGAACAGGCCGGTGATAACTAGCACAGATACGCAGTATTTT. The rearrangement links TRBV2 to TRBJ2-3; D might be TRBD1 (5 bases). Per germline, CDR1 SNHLY and CDR2 FYNNEI. V lost 6 bases, J lost 0 bases, and 19 bases lay in between. This CDR3 contains 17 residues.

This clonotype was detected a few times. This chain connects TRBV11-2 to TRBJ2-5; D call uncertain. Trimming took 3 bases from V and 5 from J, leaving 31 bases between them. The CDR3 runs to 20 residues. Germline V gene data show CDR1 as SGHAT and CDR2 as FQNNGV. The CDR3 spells CASSFPSGLEVVVGTETQYF. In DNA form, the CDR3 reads TGTGCCAGCAGCTTTCCCTCAGGATTAGAGGTAGTAGTTGGAACGGAGACCCAGTACTTC.

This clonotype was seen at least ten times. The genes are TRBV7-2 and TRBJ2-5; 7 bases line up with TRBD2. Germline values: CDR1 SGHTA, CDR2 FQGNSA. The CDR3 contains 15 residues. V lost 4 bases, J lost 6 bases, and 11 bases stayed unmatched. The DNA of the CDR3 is TGTGCCAGCAGCTACCGCGGGGGTCAGGCAAAGACCCAGTACTTC. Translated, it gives CASSYRGGQAKTQYF.

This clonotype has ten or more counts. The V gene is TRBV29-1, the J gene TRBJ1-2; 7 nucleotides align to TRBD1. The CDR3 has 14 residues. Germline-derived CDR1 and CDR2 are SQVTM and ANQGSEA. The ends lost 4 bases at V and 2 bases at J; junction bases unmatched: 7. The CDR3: CSVGRGRSNYGYTF. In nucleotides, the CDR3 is TGCAGCGTTGGGAGGGGGCGGTCAAACTATGGCTACACCTTC.

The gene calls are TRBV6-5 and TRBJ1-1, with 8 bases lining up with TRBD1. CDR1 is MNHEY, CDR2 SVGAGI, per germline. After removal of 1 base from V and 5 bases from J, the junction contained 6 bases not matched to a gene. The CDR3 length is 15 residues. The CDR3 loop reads CASSYWTGRGTEAFF. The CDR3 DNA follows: TGTGCCAGCAGTTACTGGACAGGGAGGGGAACTGAAGCTTTCTTT.